This T cell receptor beta chain was recovered during a study of cytomegalovirus exposure and HLA in healthy donors (dated by TCRdb to about 2017). In terms of the full investigation: According to a later analysis, the 110 or so validation repertoires were produced on the same platform as the 700 or so repertoires of the first cohort. The aim of the study was to test whether cataloging public T cell receptors could identify signatures of past pathogen exposure. A separate validation cohort of roughly 130 different subjects was used in addition to the roughly 670-subject first cohort. To predict cytomegalovirus infection status, the study brought together high-throughput TCR immunosequencing, statistical association of individual TCRs with disease status, and machine learning.

The library came from the immunoSEQ multiplex PCR assay. The authors processed their data as follows. A statistical classification framework was developed to diagnose cytomegalovirus status using the catalog of TCR beta chain sequences. The table was pulled from immuneACCESS by TCRdb, which kept in-frame rearrangements only. Such tables lose some clones; where checked, under half of the loss comes from unresolved V genes, and the rest has no known cause. The DNA was the basis for D and trimming; V, J and clone size are from that table. This sample gives around 70,000 clones in total; approximately 93% of them show up just once. The top ten constitute roughly 1.6% of the sample. The donors belonged to the validation cohort of roughly 120 subjects, which was separate from the roughly 670-subject first cohort. General study outcomes and caveats: A later analysis had no HLA typing for the validation cohort, so co-occurrence there was scored across all 110 or so repertoires. Across donors, most TCR sequences were observed very rarely, whereas some public TCRs were present in many individuals. The authors suggested that the approach could potentially be extended to other disease states and immunological phenotypes. Of the cluster scores, approximately 94% were above 0 in a later analysis, which found that TCRs clustered in the first cohort also tended to co-occur in the 120 validation repertoires. In the study, approximately 160 TCR beta chains were listed as associated with cytomegalovirus. In vitro tests confirmed that a few of the cytomegalovirus-associated TCR beta chains recognize cytomegalovirus antigens. The classifier was reported to diagnose cytomegalovirus status with high specificity and sensitivity in both the original and validation cohorts.

CDR1 and CDR2 (LNHDA, SQIVND) derive from the germline V gene (reference sequence). From cysteine to phenylalanine, the CDR3 is 12 amino acids long. Only CDR3 DNA is held: 36 bases, read in frame from base 1. V loses 4 bases of germline sequence and J loses 5 bases, and the interval between the two ends is 6 bases. For this clone: The specificity of this receptor is unknown. Base qualities are not provided; no much larger clone lies one nucleotide away.

The receptor chain draws on TRBV19 and TRBJ1-5; the D gene is not confidently resolved. The receptor was derived from a man in his late teens or twenties in good health and CMV-seropositive. Sequenced material: PBMCs. The CDR3 protein sequence reads: CASSKADQPQHF. The nucleotide sequence is TGTGCCAGTAGTAAAGCGGATCAGCCCCAGCATTTT.